The source of this T cell receptor (beta chain) is a study of blood T cell repertoires in COVID-19. Across the study: The origin of the acute and convalescent COVID-19 samples was the United States, Italy and Spain. The analysed material was cDNA or gDNA that came from T cells, B-cell-depleted T cells, or PBMCs.

In the authors' workflow: Quantification of nucleated cells was approximated via reference gene primer amplification. Libraries were prepared by immunoSEQ multiplex PCR; TCRdb keeps only in-frame clonotypes and omits some of them. The V and J calls and clone size are taken from that table; D and trimming were inferred from the DNA. The sample has about 82,000 clones, roughly four fifths seen once. The CDR3 sequence is 15 residues long. The germline gives CDR1 SGHNT, CDR2 YYREEE (reference sequence). V shed 4 bases and J 4 bases; nucleotides not matched to a gene: 9. Source material: peripheral blood. The source of this sequence is a man in his forties or fifties with active or convalescent COVID-19. This chain connects TRBV5-4 to TRBJ2-7, with 9 bases aligning to TRBD1. The CDR3 DNA is TGTGCCAGCAGCAACCCGGGACAGGGCAGGTACGAGCAGTACGTC. It specifies CASSNPGQGRYEQYV.